This T cell receptor (beta chain) appears in the sequencing data of a study of post-analysis software for immune sequencing data. In regard to this clonotype: Its target is not known.

The CDR3 length is 16 residues. CDR1 is LGHDT, CDR2 YNNKEL, per germline (reference sequence). The ends were cut back, 4 bases at V and 1 base at J, with 14 bases in the middle. Incorporated into the TCR beta cDNA libraries were unique molecular identifiers, which served to reduce PCR and sequencing biases. TCRdb passed the PCR reads through MiXCR, listing each CDR3 protein once. The sample shows approximately 440,000 distinct CDR3 sequences, approximately 45% of them seen only once. General study points: Relative to controls, patients had five TRBV segments at higher frequency, with TRBV5-6, TRBV5-1 and TRBV20-1 among these.

The specimen sequenced was blood. This chain joins TRBV3-1 and TRBJ2-1; D gene uncertain. This receptor was obtained from a girl aged 5 to 17 with multiple sclerosis. The CDR3 protein is CASSPRYATSYNEQFF. The CDR3 region has the DNA TGTGCCAGCAGCCCCCGCTACGCCACTTCCTACAATGAGCAGTTCTTC.